The 7 T cell receptor beta chains reported below all come from one sample, sequenced in a study of blood T cell repertoires in COVID-19. TCRdb keeps only in-frame clones here, not all; method: immunoSEQ multiplex PCR. This table has approximately 230,000 clones, approximately 90% appearing once. The material sequenced was peripheral blood. The source is a woman younger than 45 with COVID-19, enrolled during active disease.

This clone was recorded once. The chain joins TRBV7-9 to TRBJ1-1, with D perhaps TRBD1 (5 bases). Germline V gene data show CDR1 as SEHNR and CDR2 as FQNEAQ (reference sequence). Deletions cut 2 bases from V and 5 bases from J, with 18 bases between. The CDR3 has 16 amino acids. The CDR3 here is CASSLSSGGWRTEAFF. CDR3 DNA sequence: TGTGCCAGCAGCTTAAGCTCTGGGGGGTGGAGGACTGAAGCTTTCTTT. Supplemented by reference TRBV7-9 and TRBJ1-1, the full variable domain reads DTGVSQNPRHKITKRGQNVTFRCDPISEHNRLYWYRQTLGQGPEFLTYFQNEAQLEKSRLLSDRFSAERPKGSFSTLEIQRTEQGDSAMYLCASSLSSGGWRTEAFFGQGTRLTVV.

The chain couples TRBV18 to TRBJ2-1, with 12 bases matching TRBD2. Germline-derived CDR1 and CDR2 are KGHSH and LQKENI. The V and J ends lost 6 bases and 5 bases, in that order; junction bases with no gene match: 8. The CDR3 is 16 amino acids. CDR3 loop: CASSLRGLAGNNEQFF. In DNA, the CDR3 is TGTGCCAGCTCCCTAAGAGGACTAGCGGGGAACAATGAGCAGTTCTTC. The full variable domain, completed using reference TRBV18 and TRBJ2-1, is NAGVMQNPRHLVRRRGQEARLRCSPMKGHSHVYWYRQLPEEGLKFMVYLQKENIIDESGMPKERFSAEFPKEGPSILRIQQVVRGDSAAYFCASSLRGLAGNNEQFFGPGTRLTVL.

CDR3 nucleotides: TGTGCCTGGAGGGTAGGGAGGGGCACTGAAGCTTTCTTT. Protein product: CAWRVGRGTEAFF. The chain combines TRBV30 with TRBJ1-1; tentatively, D is TRBD1 (5 bases). The length of the CDR3 is 13 residues. CDR1 is GTSNPN and CDR2 is SVGIG in the germline V gene (reference sequence). Trimming took 3 bases from V and 4 from J, leaving 12 bases between them.

V usage is TRBV30 and J usage is TRBJ1-1, with D unresolved. V was pared by 0 bases and J by 3 bases, with 11 bases between. Germline V gives CDR1 GTSNPN, CDR2 SVGIG (reference sequence). The CDR3 sequence is 14 residues long. The CDR3 is CAWSVMQVDTEAFF. As DNA, the CDR3 is TGTGCCTGGAGTGTAATGCAGGTGGACACTGAAGCTTTCTTT.

This chain connects TRBV21-1 to TRBJ2-5; the table's D gene call, TRBD1, was not cross checked with the DNA. TRBV21-1 is given as a pseudogene. The CDR3 sequence is 17 residues long. CDR3 residues: CASSKVNWTENQETQYF. As DNA, the CDR3 is TGTGCCAGCAGCAAAGTAAATTGGACAGAAAACCAAGAGACCCAGTACTTC.

The V gene is TRBV19, the J gene TRBJ1-1; 8 bases match TRBD1. Germline V gives CDR1 LNHDA, CDR2 SQIVND (reference sequence). V was pared by 10 bases and J by 4 bases, with 8 bases of the junction left unmatched. CDR3 size: 13 residues. The CDR3 spells CATRRQGSTEAFF. DNA of the CDR3: TGTGCCACCAGACGACAGGGGAGCACTGAAGCTTTCTTT.

The chain carries TRBV6-2 or TRBV6-3 and TRBJ1-1; 11 bases agree with TRBD1. Germline CDR1 and CDR2: MNHEY and SVGEGT. V dropped 6 bases and J dropped 0; count of bases not matched to a gene: 3. The CDR3 contains 15 residues. The CDR3, as DNA: TGTGCCAGCAGCGGACAGGGGGCACTGAACACTGAAGCTTTCTTT. Translation gives CASSGQGALNTEAFF.